The 28 T cell receptor beta chains below were found in one sample sequenced in a study of shared clonotypes between healthy human individuals. Produced via immunoSEQ multiplex PCR; TCRdb's table is partial and in-frame only. The data contain roughly 1,500,000 clones, 95% to 99% of them seen just once; the ten biggest clones take up roughly 0.42%. What was sequenced was naive CD4+ T cells sorted from blood. Subset of the sample: CD45RA+ positively selected. The receptors here all came from a man younger than 40 in good health.

The J gene is TRBJ2-7, the V gene TRBV14; 8 bases agree with TRBD2. The CDR3 length is 12 residues. J gave up 3 bases and V 5 bases, and 0 bases lay outside the gene matches. Germline CDR1 is SGHDN and CDR2 is FVKESK. CDR3 loop: CASSGTSYEQYF. CDR3 DNA sequence: TGTGCCAGCAGCGGGACTAGCTACGAGCAGTACTTC.

CDR3 region: CASSLKFTGELFF. In DNA, the CDR3 is TGTGCCAGCAGCTTGAAGTTCACCGGGGAGCTGTTTTTT. This chain links TRBV5-6 with TRBJ2-2, with unresolved D. The germline V gene has CDR1 SGHDT and CDR2 YYEEEE. The CDR3 consists of 13 residues. Trimming left V 1 base short and J 4 bases short, with 5 bases between.

This clone was seen a handful of times. V usage is TRBV6-6 and J usage is TRBJ2-2, with D possibly matching TRBD2 (5 bases). The V gene's germline CDR1 is MNHNY and CDR2 SVGAGI (reference sequence). The germline V and J ends were trimmed by 5 bases and 4 bases, with 14 bases remaining between them. CDR3 length: 15 residues. As DNA, the CDR3 is TGTGCCAGCAGTCACAGCGCGGGTAGCACCGGGGAGCTGTTTTTT. Protein product: CASSHSAGSTGELFF.

The J gene is TRBJ2-3, the V gene TRBV6-1, with TRBD2 matching over 12 bases. V trimming: 4 bases; J trimming: 3 bases; junction bases outside the gene matches: 11. CDR3 size: 18 residues. CDR1 and CDR2 (germline): MNHNS, SASEGT. CDR3 sequence: CASSGSTSGRFWTDTQYF. The CDR3 DNA follows: TGTGCCAGCAGTGGATCTACTAGCGGGAGGTTTTGGACAGATACGCAGTATTTT.

This sequence joins TRBV18 and TRBJ2-7, with unresolved D. V gave up 1 base and J gave up 3 bases, with 10 bases separating them. The CDR3 sequence is 14 residues long. Germline values: CDR1 KGHSH, CDR2 LQKENI. The CDR3 sequence is CASSPLTKGYEQYF. The CDR3 nucleotides are TGTGCCAGCTCACCACTGACGAAGGGCTACGAGCAGTACTTC. Filled out from reference TRBV18 and TRBJ2-7, the complete variable domain reads NAGVMQNPRHLVRRRGQEARLRCSPMKGHSHVYWYRQLPEEGLKFMVYLQKENIIDESGMPKERFSAEFPKEGPSILRIQQVVRGDSAAYFCASSPLTKGYEQYFGPGTRLTVT.

The chain couples TRBV15 to TRBJ2-1; a possible D gene is TRBD1 (6 bases). V lost 0 bases and J 3 bases, leaving 15 bases between the germline ends. Germline CDR1 and CDR2: LNHNV and YYDKDF (reference sequence). This CDR3 spans 17 amino acids. As DNA, the CDR3 is TGTGCCACCAGCAGAGATCGGCAGGGGCCTCTCTACAATGAGCAGTTCTTC. Translation: CATSRDRQGPLYNEQFF.

The chain joins TRBV30 to TRBJ2-7; D gene uncertain. The CDR3 runs to 14 residues. CDR1 and CDR2 from the germline V gene are GTSNPN and SVGIG (reference sequence). The V gene lost 4 bases and the J gene lost 0 bases, with 13 bases spanning the gap. The CDR3 region is CAWTKGVYSYEQYF. CDR3 nucleotide sequence: TGTGCCTGGACCAAAGGAGTTTACTCCTACGAGCAGTACTTC.

The chain links TRBV29-1 to TRBJ1-1, with unresolved D. Germline values: CDR1 SQVTM, CDR2 ANQGSEA. This CDR3 has 11 residues. Trimming left V 5 bases short and J 2 bases short, with 6 bases between. CDR3 nucleotides: TGCAGCGTTAAGTACAACACTGAAGCTTTCTTT. Translated, it gives CSVKYNTEAFF.

This clone was seen a single time. This sample includes further DNA sequences coding for the same CDR3. The rearrangement links TRBV28 to TRBJ2-5; TRBD2 matches 7 bases. Germline V lookup: CDR1 MDHEN, CDR2 SYDVKM. The V segment lost 2 bases and the J segment 4 bases; nucleotides outside the gene matches: 1. The length of the CDR3 is 13 residues. The CDR3 sequence is CASSLRGVETQYF. The DNA for the CDR3 is TGTGCCAGCAGTTTACGGGGGGTAGAGACCCAGTACTTC.

This chain links TRBV19 with TRBJ2-1, with 10 bases matching TRBD2. CDR3 length: 15 residues. Trimming removed 3 bases from V and 8 bases from J; junction bases left unmatched: 7. Germline CDR1 is LNHDA and CDR2 is SQIVND (reference sequence). CDR3 nucleotides: TGTGCCAGTAGTATGTTGCCAGCGGGAGGGTATGAGCAGTTCTTC. The encoded protein is CASSMLPAGGYEQFF.

The chain has TRBV7-2 and TRBJ1-2, with TRBD1 matching 9 bases. The germline CDR1 and CDR2 sequences are SGHTA and FQGNSA. The V gene end was trimmed by 5 bases and the J gene end by 0 bases; junction bases not matched to a gene: 7. The CDR3 loop spans 16 amino acids. The CDR3 region has the DNA TGTGCCAGCAGCCGGGACAGGGTGGCCCCTAACTATGGCTACACCTTC. This encodes CASSRDRVAPNYGYTF.

The V call is TRBV14, the J call TRBJ2-2; 7 bases are a match to TRBD2. The V gene's germline CDR1 is SGHDN and CDR2 FVKESK. Trimming cost V 6 bases and J 5 bases; bases outside gene matches: 9. This CDR3 spans 15 amino acids. The CDR3 reads CASRRGGPITGELFF. CDR3 DNA: TGTGCCAGCAGGAGGGGAGGGCCGATTACCGGGGAGCTGTTTTTT.

This chain joins TRBV7-9 and TRBJ2-1; 7 nucleotides match TRBD1. Germline CDR1 SEHNR, CDR2 FQNEAQ (reference sequence). The CDR3 runs 15 residues. V was pared by 4 bases and J by 3 bases, with 6 bases of the junction left unmatched. CDR3 residues: CASSSTGHLYNEQFF. Written as DNA, the CDR3 is TGTGCCAGCAGCTCGACAGGGCACCTCTACAATGAGCAGTTCTTC. Full variable domain (missing parts from reference TRBV7-9 and TRBJ2-1): DTGVSQNPRHKITKRGQNVTFRCDPISEHNRLYWYRQTLGQGPEFLTYFQNEAQLEKSRLLSDRFSAERPKGSFSTLEIQRTEQGDSAMYLCASSSTGHLYNEQFFGPGTRLTVL.

This sequence joins TRBV11-2 and TRBJ2-1, with TRBD2 identical over 8 bases. CDR1 is SGHAT and CDR2 is FQNNGV in the germline V gene. V lost 6 bases to trimming and J lost 6 bases; unmatched junction nucleotides: 4. This CDR3 has 13 residues. CDR3 DNA: TGTGCCAGCAGGGCACTAGCGGTCAATGAGCAGTTCTTC. Translating it yields CASRALAVNEQFF.

The J gene is TRBJ2-5, the V gene TRBV5-1; 8 bases agree with TRBD1. V was clipped by 4 bases and J by 5 bases; unmatched bases: 16. Germline V CDR1 and CDR2: SGHRS, YFSETQ. The CDR3 has 17 amino acids. As DNA, the CDR3 is TGCGCCAGCAGCAACCAACCAGGGGGCGCCTCAAGGGAGACCCAGTACTTC. This sequence encodes CASSNQPGGASRETQYF.

The chain recombines TRBV10-2 with TRBJ2-7; 7 bases fit TRBD2. Per the germline V gene, CDR1 is WSHSY and CDR2 is SAAADI. Trimming removed 4 bases from V and 0 bases from J; junction bases left unmatched: 6. The CDR3 runs to 15 residues. The CDR3 DNA is TGCGCCAGCAGTGTGGGACTACTGAGCTCCTACGAGCAGTACTTC. Encoded protein: CASSVGLLSSYEQYF.

The chain has TRBV4-1 and TRBJ1-1, with D unresolved. The CDR3 runs 14 residues. From germline, CDR1 is MGHRA and CDR2 YSYEKL. The V end was cut by 2 bases, the J end by 3 bases, with 10 bases between. DNA of the CDR3: TGCGCCAGCAGCCAAAGACGCGGGGACACTGAAGCTTTCTTT. Translating it yields CASSQRRGDTEAFF.

The chain is built from TRBV2 and TRBJ1-1; TRBD1 matches 10 bases. The CDR3 spans 16 residues. Looked up from germline, CDR1 is SNHLY and CDR2 is FYNNEI. The ends lost 6 bases at V and 3 bases at J; junction bases unmatched: 10. CDR3 loop: CASRPSTGGLYTEAFF. CDR3 nucleotides: TGTGCCAGCAGACCATCGACAGGGGGCCTTTACACTGAAGCTTTCTTT.

This clone was seen once. The CDR3 is CASSRRDSHYGYTF. Here the CDR3 DNA reads TGTGCCAGCTCACGCCGGGACAGTCACTATGGCTACACCTTC. V gene TRBV18 combines with J gene TRBJ1-2; 7 nucleotides line up with TRBD1. Trimming removed 4 bases from V and 3 bases from J; junction bases left unmatched: 5. The CDR3 spans 14 residues. Germline V gene lookup returns CDR1 KGHSH and CDR2 LQKENI.

The rearrangement uses TRBV11-2 and TRBJ2-1; TRBD2 aligns across 12 bases. This CDR3 spans 16 amino acids. V lost 5 bases to trimming and J lost 4 bases; unmatched junction nucleotides: 6. The germline gives CDR1 SGHAT, CDR2 FQNNGV. The CDR3 DNA is TGTGCCAGCAGCCCATTACTAGCGGGAGGATACAATGAGCAGTTCTTC. Amino acid sequence: CASSPLLAGGYNEQFF.

This chain connects TRBV18 to TRBJ1-5, with a weak D call TRBD1 (5 bases). In germline, CDR1 is KGHSH, CDR2 LQKENI. V lost 3 bases and J lost 5, with 11 bases in between. CDR3 length: 14 residues. CDR3 nucleotides: TGTGCCAGCTCACCTGGGGGGTCCTATCAGCCCCAGCATTTT. The encoded protein is CASSPGGSYQPQHF.

The chain is built from TRBV5-1 and TRBJ2-5; D tentatively fits TRBD1 or TRBD2 (5 bases each). V was pared by 1 base and J by 3 bases, with 13 bases between. This CDR3 is built from 15 residues. In germline, CDR1 is SGHRS, CDR2 YFSETQ. The CDR3 DNA follows: TGCGCCAGCAGCTTGACCGGGACCCCCGAAGAGACCCAGTACTTC. Amino acid sequence: CASSLTGTPEETQYF.

The V call is TRBV4-3, the J call TRBJ2-1; 8 bases fit TRBD1. CDR1 LGHNA and CDR2 YSLEER come from the germline V gene. The CDR3 is 18 residues long. J was trimmed by 7 bases and V by 0 bases; bases with no gene match: 14. The CDR3 loop reads CASSQDSNPGGRGNEQFF. CDR3 coding DNA: TGCGCCAGCAGCCAAGATTCTAACCCAGGGGGCAGGGGGAATGAGCAGTTCTTC.

V gene TRBV2 combines with J gene TRBJ1-2; unclear D gene. Trimming cost V 3 bases and J 0 bases, with 8 bases left between them. The germline CDR1 and CDR2 sequences are SNHLY and FYNNEI. The CDR3 length is 14 residues. Here the CDR3 reads CASSDPSPNYGYTF. The CDR3 nucleotides read TGTGCCAGCAGTGACCCCAGTCCTAACTATGGCTACACCTTC. Full variable domain (remainder filled in from reference TRBV2 and TRBJ1-2): EPEVTQTPSHQVTQMGQEVILRCVPISNHLYFYWYRQILGQKVEFLVSFYNNEISEKSEIFDDQFSVERPDGSNFTLKIRSTKLEDSAMYFCASSDPSPNYGYTFGSGTRLTVV.

The chain links TRBV14 to TRBJ2-2, with a possible D match to TRBD1 (5 bases). The V end was cut by 2 bases, the J end by 6 bases, with 13 bases between. The CDR3 is 15 residues long. Germline loops: CDR1 SGHDN, CDR2 FVKESK. The CDR3 loop is CASSQQGVGPGELFF. CDR3 coding DNA: TGTGCCAGCAGCCAACAGGGTGTCGGCCCCGGGGAGCTGTTTTTT.

The chain links TRBV10-1 to TRBJ1-1; a weak D match, TRBD1 (5 bases). The CDR3 has 14 residues. Per the germline V gene, CDR1 is WNHNN and CDR2 is SYGVQD (reference sequence). Deletions cut 2 bases from V and 0 bases from J, with 7 bases between. The DNA for the CDR3 is TGCGCCAGCAGTGAGAACAGGATGAACACTGAAGCTTTCTTT. This translates into CASSENRMNTEAFF.

This chain links TRBV5-4 with TRBJ2-3; 10 bases agree with TRBD2. Looked up from germline, CDR1 is SGHNT and CDR2 is YYREEE (reference sequence). The V segment lost 4 bases and the J segment 2 bases; nucleotides outside the gene matches: 4. This CDR3 region has 15 residues. The CDR3 bases are TGTGCCAGCAGCCCTAGCGGGAGCCCCACAGATACGCAGTATTTT. Encoded protein: CASSPSGSPTDTQYF.

The chain uses TRBV11-1 and TRBJ2-1; D gene unclear. CDR1 and CDR2 (germline): SGHAT, FQDESV (reference sequence). This CDR3 spans 14 amino acids. Between the trimmed V and J ends, which lost 2 bases and 1 base, there was a span of 6 bases. The CDR3 sequence is CASSLPRSYNEQFF. In nucleotides, the CDR3 is TGTGCCAGCAGCTTACCCCGATCCTACAATGAGCAGTTCTTC.